This T cell receptor (beta chain) was documented in a study of radiotherapy plus CTLA-4 blockade in lung cancer. On the study more broadly: Objective responses were recorded in about 18% of patients, with disease control recorded in around 30%. The study's findings and limits: Radiotherapy with ipilimumab was followed by blood expansion of tumor-derived clones. Reports identified early blood T cell clone dynamics, with interferon-beta, as the best response predictor.

Germline loops: CDR1 SQVTM, CDR2 ANQGSEA. The CDR3 runs to 12 residues. V dropped 7 bases and J dropped 3 bases, with 13 bases sitting between them. As to this clone: The antigen is not known.

Generated by immunoSEQ multiplex PCR, the TCRdb table keeps only in-frame clones and is missing some. The table includes 100,000 to 150,000 clones, 70% to 90% detected once. Material: peripheral blood, obtained from a patient treated with radiotherapy plus ipilimumab. This TCR was recovered from a human donor with non-small cell lung cancer that progressed on radiotherapy plus ipilimumab. The J gene is TRBJ2-7, the V gene TRBV29-1; D is unclear. The CDR3 loop is CSAVAPHYEQYF. DNA for the CDR3: TGCAGCGCTGTAGCCCCACACTACGAGCAGTACTTC.